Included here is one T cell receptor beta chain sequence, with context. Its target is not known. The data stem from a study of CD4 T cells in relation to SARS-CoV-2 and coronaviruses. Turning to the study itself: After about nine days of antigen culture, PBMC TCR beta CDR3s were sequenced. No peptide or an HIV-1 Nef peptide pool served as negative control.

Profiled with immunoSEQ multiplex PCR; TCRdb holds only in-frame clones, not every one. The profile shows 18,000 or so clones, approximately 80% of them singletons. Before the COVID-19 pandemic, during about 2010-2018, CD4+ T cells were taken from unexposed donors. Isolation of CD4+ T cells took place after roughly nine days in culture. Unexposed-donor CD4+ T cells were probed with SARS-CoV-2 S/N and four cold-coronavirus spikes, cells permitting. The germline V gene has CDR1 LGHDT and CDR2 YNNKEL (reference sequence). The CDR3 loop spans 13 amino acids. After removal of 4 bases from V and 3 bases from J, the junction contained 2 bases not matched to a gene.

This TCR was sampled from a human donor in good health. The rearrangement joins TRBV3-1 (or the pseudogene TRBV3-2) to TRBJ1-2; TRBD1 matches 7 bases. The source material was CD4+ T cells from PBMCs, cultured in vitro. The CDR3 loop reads CASSLGQDYGYTF. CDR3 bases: TGTGCCAGCAGCCTCGGACAGGACTATGGCTACACCTTC.